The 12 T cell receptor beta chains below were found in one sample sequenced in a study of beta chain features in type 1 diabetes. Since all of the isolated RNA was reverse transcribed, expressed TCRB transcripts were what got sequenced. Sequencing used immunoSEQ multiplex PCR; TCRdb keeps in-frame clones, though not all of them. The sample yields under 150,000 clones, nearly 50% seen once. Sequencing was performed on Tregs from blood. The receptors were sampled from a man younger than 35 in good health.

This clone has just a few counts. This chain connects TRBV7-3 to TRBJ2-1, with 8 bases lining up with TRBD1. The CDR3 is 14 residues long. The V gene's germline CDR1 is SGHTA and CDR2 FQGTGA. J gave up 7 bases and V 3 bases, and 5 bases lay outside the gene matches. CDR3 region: CASSLGQAWNEQFF. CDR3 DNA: TGTGCCAGCAGCTTGGGACAGGCTTGGAATGAGCAGTTCTTC.

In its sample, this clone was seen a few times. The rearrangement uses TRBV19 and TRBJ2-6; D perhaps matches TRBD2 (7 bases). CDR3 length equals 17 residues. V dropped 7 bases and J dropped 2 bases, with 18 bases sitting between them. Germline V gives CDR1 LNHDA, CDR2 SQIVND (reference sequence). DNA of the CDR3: TGTGCCAGTATGGAACGGGGGGCGCGCGCTGGGGCCAACGTCCTGACTTTC. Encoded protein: CASMERGARAGANVLTF.

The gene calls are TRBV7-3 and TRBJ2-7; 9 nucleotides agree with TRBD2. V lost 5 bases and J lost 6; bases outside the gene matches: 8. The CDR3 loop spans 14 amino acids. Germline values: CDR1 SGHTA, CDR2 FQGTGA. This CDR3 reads CASSPSGTSIEQYF. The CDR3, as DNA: TGTGCCAGCAGCCCTAGCGGGACTAGTATCGAGCAGTACTTC.

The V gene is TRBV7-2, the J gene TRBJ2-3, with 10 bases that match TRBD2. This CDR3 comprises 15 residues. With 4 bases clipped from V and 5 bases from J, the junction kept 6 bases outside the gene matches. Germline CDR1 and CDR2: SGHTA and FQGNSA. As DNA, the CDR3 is TGTGCCAGCAGCTGGGGACTAGCGAGGGGAGATACGCAGTATTTT. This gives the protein CASSWGLARGDTQYF.

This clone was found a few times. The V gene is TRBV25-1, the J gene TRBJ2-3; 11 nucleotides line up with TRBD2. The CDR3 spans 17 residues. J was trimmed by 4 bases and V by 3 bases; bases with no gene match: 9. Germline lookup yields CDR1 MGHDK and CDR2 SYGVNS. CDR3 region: CASSDRPLAGGPDTQYF. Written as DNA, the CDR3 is TGTGCCAGCAGTGACCGACCCCTAGCGGGGGGTCCAGATACGCAGTATTTT.

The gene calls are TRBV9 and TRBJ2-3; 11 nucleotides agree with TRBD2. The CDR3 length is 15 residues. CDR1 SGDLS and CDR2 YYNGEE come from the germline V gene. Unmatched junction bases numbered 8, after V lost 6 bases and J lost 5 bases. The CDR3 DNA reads TGTGCCAGCACCATTAGCGGGAGGGCCCTAGATACGCAGTATTTT. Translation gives CASTISGRALDTQYF. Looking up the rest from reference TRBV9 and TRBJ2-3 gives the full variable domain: DSGVTQTPKHLITATGQRVTLRCSPRSGDLSVYWYQQSLDQGLQFLIQYYNGEERAKGNILERFSAQQFPDLHSELNLSSLELGDSALYFCASTISGRALDTQYFGPGTRLTVL.

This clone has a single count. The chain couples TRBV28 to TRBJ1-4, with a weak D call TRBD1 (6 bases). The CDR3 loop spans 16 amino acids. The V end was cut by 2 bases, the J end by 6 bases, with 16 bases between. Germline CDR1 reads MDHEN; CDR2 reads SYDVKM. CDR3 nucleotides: TGTGCCAGCAGTTTAGCCACCCCCAGGGGAGATGAAAAACTGTTTTTT. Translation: CASSLATPRGDEKLFF. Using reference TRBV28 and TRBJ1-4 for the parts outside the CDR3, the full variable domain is DVKVTQSSRYLVKRTGEKVFLECVQDMDHENMFWYRQDPGLGLRLIYFSYDVKMKEKGDIPEGYSVSREKKERFSLILESASTNQTSMYLCASSLATPRGDEKLFFGSGTQLSVL.

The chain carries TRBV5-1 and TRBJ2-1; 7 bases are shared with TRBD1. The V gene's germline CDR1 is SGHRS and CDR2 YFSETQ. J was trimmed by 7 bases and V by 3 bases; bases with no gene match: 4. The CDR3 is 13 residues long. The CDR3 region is CASSSDRENEQFF. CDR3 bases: TGCGCCAGCAGCTCTGACAGGGAAAATGAGCAGTTCTTC. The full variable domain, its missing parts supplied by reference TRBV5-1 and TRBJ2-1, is KAGVTQTPRYLIKTRGQQVTLSCSPISGHRSVSWYQQTPGQGLQFLFEYFSETQRNKGNFPGRFSGRQFSNSRSEMNVSTLELGDSALYLCASSSDRENEQFFGPGTRLTVL.

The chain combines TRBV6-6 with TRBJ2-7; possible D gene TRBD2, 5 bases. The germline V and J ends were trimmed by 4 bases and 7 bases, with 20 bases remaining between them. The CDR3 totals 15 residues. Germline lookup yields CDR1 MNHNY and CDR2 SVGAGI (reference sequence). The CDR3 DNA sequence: TGTGCCAGCAGTTCGAGGGCGGCCCTAGCCGGGGAGCAGTACTTC. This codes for CASSSRAALAGEQYF.

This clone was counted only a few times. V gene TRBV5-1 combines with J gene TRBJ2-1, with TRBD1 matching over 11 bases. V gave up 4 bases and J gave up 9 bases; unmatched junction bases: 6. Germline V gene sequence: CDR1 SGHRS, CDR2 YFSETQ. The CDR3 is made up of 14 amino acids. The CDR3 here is CASSPGQGGGEQFF. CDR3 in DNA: TGCGCCAGCAGCCCGGGACAGGGGGGTGGTGAGCAGTTCTTC.

For the CDR3, the DNA is TGTGCCAGCAGTTTAGGGGGCGGGGGCACCCGGCCCCAGCATTTT. Protein: CASSLGGGGTRPQHF. This chain uses TRBV28 with TRBJ1-5; perhaps TRBD1 as D (6 bases). Germline V lookup: CDR1 MDHEN, CDR2 SYDVKM. Trimming took 2 bases from V and 9 from J, leaving 17 bases between them. CDR3 size: 15 residues.

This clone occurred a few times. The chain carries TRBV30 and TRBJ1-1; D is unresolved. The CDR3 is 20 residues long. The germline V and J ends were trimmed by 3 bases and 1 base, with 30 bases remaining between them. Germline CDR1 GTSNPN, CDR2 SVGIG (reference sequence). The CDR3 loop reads CAWRSGDGRKGSVGNTEAFF. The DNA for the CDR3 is TGTGCCTGGAGATCCGGGGATGGTCGGAAAGGTTCGGTCGGGAACACTGAAGCTTTCTTT.